The clone carrying this TCR beta chain appeared a single time. Its antigen is currently unknown. The data were taken from a study of T cell responses to AZD1222 COVID-19 vaccine. Overall study findings and caveats: The sample set comprised mostly white British donors with more females, and clonal diversity was possibly underestimated. Spike-spanning, vaccine-associated CD4 TCRs were dominant at 160-218 and 743-854. Within unmutated variant regions lay the reported targets of nearly half of spike-specific TCRs. Spike-specific TCR depth and breadth grew after two AZD1222 doses.

Profiling relied on immunoSEQ multiplex PCR, and the TCRdb table lists in-frame clones only, not all of them. The profile shows 150,000 to 180,000 clones, 90% of them singletons. V was clipped by 9 bases and J by 1 base; unmatched bases: 6. The CDR3 is 14 residues long. From germline, CDR1 is LNHDA and CDR2 SQIVND (reference sequence). The material was peripheral blood, obtained on day 0 of AZD1222 vaccination. The chain links TRBV19 to TRBJ2-4; TRBD1 aligns across 7 bases. The sequence derives from an adult in good health. The CDR3: CASSQGDAKNIQYF. DNA of the CDR3: TGTGCCAGCTCGCAGGGGGATGCCAAAAACATTCAGTACTTC.